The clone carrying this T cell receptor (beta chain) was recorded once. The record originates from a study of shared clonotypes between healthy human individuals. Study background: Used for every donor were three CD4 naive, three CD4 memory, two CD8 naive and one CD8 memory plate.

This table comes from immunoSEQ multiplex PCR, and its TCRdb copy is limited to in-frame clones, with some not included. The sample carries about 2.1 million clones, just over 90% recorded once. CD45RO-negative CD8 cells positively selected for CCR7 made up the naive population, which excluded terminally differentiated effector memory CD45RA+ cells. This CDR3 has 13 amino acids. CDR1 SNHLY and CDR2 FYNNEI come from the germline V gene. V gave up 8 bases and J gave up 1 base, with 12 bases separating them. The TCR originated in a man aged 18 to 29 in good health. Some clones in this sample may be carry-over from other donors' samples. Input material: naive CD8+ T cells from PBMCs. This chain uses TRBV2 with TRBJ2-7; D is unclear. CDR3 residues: CASCPPLSYEQYF. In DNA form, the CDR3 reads TGTGCCAGCTGTCCCCCTCTTTCCTACGAGCAGTACTTC.